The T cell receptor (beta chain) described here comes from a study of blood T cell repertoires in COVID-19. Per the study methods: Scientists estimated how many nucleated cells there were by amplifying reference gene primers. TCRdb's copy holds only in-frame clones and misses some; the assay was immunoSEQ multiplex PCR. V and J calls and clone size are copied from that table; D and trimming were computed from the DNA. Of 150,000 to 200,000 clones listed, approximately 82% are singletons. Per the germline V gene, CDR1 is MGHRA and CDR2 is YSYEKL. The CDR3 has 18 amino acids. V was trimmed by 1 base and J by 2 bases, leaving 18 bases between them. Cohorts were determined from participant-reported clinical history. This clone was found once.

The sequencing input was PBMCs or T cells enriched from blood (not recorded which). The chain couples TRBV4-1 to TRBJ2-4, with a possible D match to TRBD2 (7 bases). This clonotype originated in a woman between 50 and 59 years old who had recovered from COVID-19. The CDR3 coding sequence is TGCGCCAGCAGCCAAGGACCAGGGAGGGGGGTAACCAAAAACATTCAGTACTTC. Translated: CASSQGPGRGVTKNIQYF.